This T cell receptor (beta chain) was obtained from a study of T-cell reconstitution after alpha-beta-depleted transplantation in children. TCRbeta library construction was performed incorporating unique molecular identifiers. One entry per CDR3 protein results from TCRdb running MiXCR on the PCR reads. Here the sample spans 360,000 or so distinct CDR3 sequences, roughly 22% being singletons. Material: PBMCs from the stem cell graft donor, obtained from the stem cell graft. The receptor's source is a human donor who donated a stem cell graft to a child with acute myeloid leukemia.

CDR3 in DNA: TGTGCCACCAGTGACCGTAATGAGCAGTTCTTC. Translation: CATSDRNEQFF. The genes are TRBV24-1 and TRBJ2-1; D is ambiguous. CDR1 is KGHDR, CDR2 SFDVKD, per germline. The CDR3 spans 11 residues. Deletions cut 4 bases from V and 7 bases from J, with 4 bases between.